These 31 T cell receptor beta chains were all obtained from the same sample, sequenced in a study of cytomegalovirus exposure and HLA in healthy donors. This table comes from immunoSEQ multiplex PCR, and its TCRdb copy is limited to in-frame clones, with some not included. This sample has around 70,000 clones; roughly 94% occur once, and the top ten carry 1.5% to 1.9%. The sample taken for sequencing was PBMCs. The receptors originated from a man aged 18 to 30 in good health and CMV-seropositive.

The chain uses TRBV10-3 and TRBJ2-3; D perhaps matches TRBD1 (6 bases). Between the trimmed V and J ends, which lost 0 bases and 1 base, there was a span of 11 bases. This CDR3 has 16 amino acids. Germline V gene sequence: CDR1 ENHRY, CDR2 SYGVKD. The chain's CDR3 is CAISESQGIGTDTQYF. CDR3 bases: TGTGCCATCAGTGAGTCGCAGGGGATCGGCACAGATACGCAGTATTTT.

This rearrangement joins TRBV5-4 to TRBJ2-3; TRBD2 matches 14 bases. This CDR3 region has 17 residues. V was pared by 4 bases and J by 3 bases, with 7 bases of the junction left unmatched. Germline lookup yields CDR1 SGHNT and CDR2 YYREEE (reference sequence). The CDR3 DNA reads TGTGCCAGCAGCAGGACTAGCGGGGGGTTCCAAACAGATACGCAGTATTTT. The encoded protein is CASSRTSGGFQTDTQYF.

This clone was found a few times. The chain joins TRBV5-1 to TRBJ2-3; TRBD1 is a possible D gene (5 bases). Germline CDR1 is SGHRS and CDR2 is YFSETQ. Trimming stripped 0 bases from V and 6 bases from J, with 20 bases between. This CDR3 contains 17 residues. The CDR3: CASSLGARVATWDTQYF. The CDR3 DNA is TGCGCCAGCAGCTTGGGGGCCAGGGTAGCTACGTGGGATACGCAGTATTTT.

This sequence joins TRBV19 and TRBJ2-1; 8 bases align to TRBD1. Trimming removed 6 bases from V and 10 bases from J; junction bases left unmatched: 2. This CDR3 has 11 residues. The germline CDR1 and CDR2 sequences are LNHDA and SQIVND (reference sequence). CDR3 residues: CASRDRVEQFF. DNA of the CDR3: TGTGCCAGTAGGGACAGGGTGGAGCAGTTCTTC.

This chain links TRBV4-2 with TRBJ2-7; TRBD2 matches 7 bases. The CDR3 is 16 residues long. V was clipped by 1 base and J by 2 bases; unmatched bases: 8. Germline V gene lookup returns CDR1 LGHNA and CDR2 YNFKEQ. The CDR3 coding sequence is TGTGCCAGCAGCCAAGTCCTTGGCGGGAGAACCTACGAGCAGTACTTC. As protein: CASSQVLGGRTYEQYF.

The chain couples TRBV28 to TRBJ1-4, with D perhaps TRBD1 (5 bases). The CDR3 runs 14 residues. The germline V gene encodes CDR1 MDHEN and CDR2 SYDVKM. Trimming stripped 7 bases from V and 7 bases from J, with 16 bases between. This chain's CDR3 is CASKGGGEGEKLFF. CDR3 DNA: TGTGCCAGCAAAGGTGGGGGGGAGGGTGAAAAACTGTTTTTT.

This clone was counted between two and nine times. This chain joins TRBV2 and TRBJ2-2; 8 positions match TRBD1. Germline assignment: CDR1 SNHLY and CDR2 FYNNEI. The trim removed 0 bases at V and 6 bases at J, leaving 3 bases unmatched. The CDR3 extends over 15 amino acids. The CDR3 DNA follows: TGTGCCAGCAGTGAAGCGCCAGGGGGCGCCGGGGAGCTGTTTTTT. It yields the protein CASSEAPGGAGELFF.

In regard to this clone: At one end, the junction sequence differs from germline, possibly due to a read error. This chain links TRBV28 with TRBJ2-2; 7 bases match TRBD1. The CDR3 consists of 15 residues. Germline-derived CDR1 and CDR2 are MDHEN and SYDVKM. CDR3 protein: CASSRGGENAGELFF. CDR3 in DNA: TGTGCCAGCAGCCGAGGGGGCGAGAACGCCGGGGAGCTGTTTTTT.

The chain is built from TRBV30 and TRBJ2-1; D remains unclear. The CDR3 extends over 13 amino acids. The germline V gene encodes CDR1 GTSNPN and CDR2 SVGIG (reference sequence). The ends were cut back, 3 bases at V and 1 base at J, with 7 bases in the middle. The CDR3 here is CAWRAQSYNEQFF. The CDR3 DNA sequence: TGTGCCTGGAGAGCACAGTCCTACAATGAGCAGTTCTTC.

This clone was seen only once. The V gene is TRBV5-6, the J gene TRBJ1-1, with TRBD1 matching 9 bases. Trimming took 2 bases from V and 4 from J; bases not matched to a gene: 6. Germline V gives CDR1 SGHDT, CDR2 YYEEEE. The CDR3 spans 15 residues. CDR3 sequence reads: CASSFPGQGRTEAFF. In DNA, the CDR3 is TGTGCCAGCAGCTTTCCCGGACAGGGGCGCACTGAAGCTTTCTTT.

This rearrangement joins TRBV10-1 to TRBJ2-1; TRBD1 agrees at 9 bases. Per the germline V gene, CDR1 is WNHNN and CDR2 is SYGVQD (reference sequence). The CDR3 covers 17 residues. J was trimmed by 3 bases and V by 2 bases; bases with no gene match: 8. CDR3 nucleotide sequence: TGCGCCAGCAGTGAGGGGGGACAGGGCTTCGTCTACAATGAGCAGTTCTTC. Translation gives CASSEGGQGFVYNEQFF.

The chain carries TRBV5-1 and TRBJ2-1; D is unresolved. This CDR3 contains 13 residues. Germline-derived CDR1 and CDR2 are SGHRS and YFSETQ. Trimming left V 0 bases short and J 14 bases short, with 15 bases between. CDR3 protein: CASSLETIVTKFF. DNA for the CDR3: TGCGCCAGCAGCTTGGAGACAATTGTTACGAAGTTCTTC.

This CDR3 reads CASSIARTRNNEQFF. In DNA, the CDR3 is TGTGCCAGTAGTATCGCCCGAACACGCAACAATGAGCAGTTCTTC. V is TRBV19 and J is TRBJ2-1; no definite D call. The germline CDR1 and CDR2 sequences are LNHDA and SQIVND (reference sequence). CDR3 length: 15 residues. Trimming cost V 3 bases and J 5 bases, with 14 bases left between them.

The genes are TRBV29-1 and TRBJ2-7; 7 bases map to TRBD1. The V and J ends lost 7 bases and 0 bases, in that order; junction bases with no gene match: 6. The length of the CDR3 is 13 residues. Looked up from germline, CDR1 is SQVTM and CDR2 is ANQGSEA. The CDR3 nucleotides read TGCAGCGCCATGGACAGGTACTCCTACGAGCAGTACTTC. It codes for CSAMDRYSYEQYF.

This clone came up a few times. The V call is TRBV2, the J call TRBJ1-5; TRBD1 might be the D (5 bases). The V end lost 5 bases, the J end lost 6 bases, and 11 bases lay between the germline ends. Per the germline V gene, CDR1 is SNHLY and CDR2 is FYNNEI. This CDR3 region has 13 residues. The CDR3 sequence is CASSPRVSQPQHF. CDR3 nucleotides: TGTGCCAGCAGTCCCAGGGTTTCTCAGCCCCAGCATTTT.

This clone appeared a single time. The chain combines TRBV21-1 with TRBJ1-2; the table's TRBD1 call for D was not verified on the DNA. TRBV21-1 is deemed a pseudogene. This CDR3 is 16 amino acids long. The CDR3 spells CASSKVAGTGRYGYTF. CDR3 nucleotide sequence: TGTGCCAGCAGCAAAGTAGCCGGGACAGGGAGGTATGGCTACACCTTC.

This chain joins TRBV7-2 and TRBJ2-3; D unresolved. Trimming took 3 bases from V and 8 from J, leaving 15 bases between them. The germline V gene encodes CDR1 SGHTA and CDR2 FQGNSA. The CDR3 runs 14 residues. In nucleotides, the CDR3 is TGTGCCAGCAGCTTCAGTCGGCCCGCAGGTACGCAGTATTTT. This codes for CASSFSRPAGTQYF.

The chain couples TRBV9 to TRBJ1-4; D call uncertain. The ends were cut back, 4 bases at V and 0 bases at J, with 16 bases in the middle. This CDR3 is 17 amino acids long. In germline, CDR1 is SGDLS, CDR2 YYNGEE. The CDR3 DNA reads TGTGCCAGCAGCATGTACCGGGATCCCACAACTAATGAAAAACTGTTTTTT. This gives the protein CASSMYRDPTTNEKLFF.

The rearrangement joins TRBV5-1 to TRBJ1-2, with D possibly TRBD1 on 6 matching bases. This CDR3 region has 13 residues. CDR1 is SGHRS, CDR2 YFSETQ, per germline. V was shortened by 3 bases and J by 7 bases, with 13 bases between the two germline ends. CDR3 coding DNA: TGCGCCAGCAGCTCGTCGGGGGGCATTGGCTACACCTTC. This codes for CASSSSGGIGYTF.

DNA for the CDR3: TGTGCCAGCAGACGAGAGACATACGAGCAGTACTTC. Its translation is CASRRETYEQYF. V gene TRBV6-6 combines with J gene TRBJ2-7; D unresolved. The CDR3 contains 12 residues. Trimming cost V 6 bases and J 4 bases, with 10 bases left between them. Germline-derived CDR1 and CDR2 are MNHNY and SVGAGI (reference sequence).

The V gene is TRBV27, the J gene TRBJ1-2; 7 bases agree with TRBD1. This CDR3 spans 14 amino acids. Germline trimming cut 6 bases from V and 4 bases from J; bases unmatched to any gene: 8. CDR1 and CDR2 from the germline V gene are MNHEY and SMNVEV (reference sequence). The CDR3 protein is CASRRTGVGYGYTF. CDR3 coding DNA: TGTGCCAGCAGACGAACAGGGGTAGGCTATGGCTACACCTTC.

The chain uses TRBV7-9 and TRBJ1-2, with 7 bases aligning to TRBD1. CDR3 size: 18 residues. J lost 2 bases, V lost 1 base, and 13 bases had no gene match. The germline CDR1 and CDR2 sequences are SEHNR and FQNEAQ (reference sequence). The DNA of the CDR3 is TGTGCCAGCAGCTTAGGCTTTCCCGGGACAGAGAACAACTATGGCTACACCTTC. Its protein is CASSLGFPGTENNYGYTF.

This chain joins TRBV5-1 and TRBJ1-1, with TRBD1 matching 8 bases. The trim removed 7 bases at V and 5 bases at J, leaving 16 bases unmatched. This CDR3 is 16 amino acids long. CDR1 is SGHRS, CDR2 YFSETQ, per germline. In DNA, the CDR3 is TGCGCCAGCCGAAAGGCCCAGGGGGCGCAGGGGACTGAAGCTTTCTTT. As protein: CASRKAQGAQGTEAFF.

The gene calls are TRBV18 and TRBJ2-7; possibly TRBD2 for D (5 bases). The germline gives CDR1 KGHSH, CDR2 LQKENI. The CDR3 has 14 amino acids. Trimming removed 3 bases from V and 3 bases from J, with 12 bases in between. CDR3 nucleotide sequence: TGTGCCAGCTCACCCCGGGGAATGTACTACGAGCAGTACTTC. Its protein is CASSPRGMYYEQYF.

J is TRBJ2-1 and V is TRBV12-5, with TRBD2 identical over 15 bases. The junction had 4 bases not matched to a gene; V was cut back by 4 bases and J by 9 bases. The V gene's germline CDR1 is LGHNT and CDR2 FRNRAP. CDR3 size: 15 residues. CDR3 DNA sequence: TGTGCTAGTGGTTCCGGACTAGCGGGAGGGCGTGAGCAGTTCTTC. Translating it yields CASGSGLAGGREQFF.

CDR3 bases: TGTGCCAGCAGCGTAGTATTGGCGGGCGAGCGAGAAGATACGCAGTATTTT. Translated: CASSVVLAGEREDTQYF. This chain joins TRBV9 and TRBJ2-3, with D tentatively TRBD2 (5 bases). Trimming cost V 0 bases and J 5 bases, with 19 bases left between them. Per the germline V gene, CDR1 is SGDLS and CDR2 is YYNGEE. The CDR3 has 17 amino acids.

The DNA for the CDR3 is TGTGCCTGGAGTGGAGGAAGGGAGACCCAGTACTTC. Residues: CAWSGGRETQYF. This chain uses TRBV30 with TRBJ2-5; D gene ambiguous. Trimming stripped 1 base from V and 5 bases from J, with 8 bases between. The CDR3 is 12 amino acids. CDR1 and CDR2 from the germline V gene are GTSNPN and SVGIG (reference sequence).

The chain joins TRBV27 to TRBJ2-3; TRBD1 matches at 7 bases. The CDR3 is 21 residues long. With 3 bases clipped from V and 3 bases from J, the junction kept 24 bases outside the gene matches. Germline V gene sequence: CDR1 MNHEY, CDR2 SMNVEV (reference sequence). CDR3 in amino acids: CASSFLRTGLTRVPATDTQYF. Here the CDR3 DNA reads TGTGCCAGCAGTTTCCTACGGACAGGCCTTACTAGAGTTCCGGCAACAGATACGCAGTATTTT.

The genes are TRBV18 and TRBJ1-5, with TRBD1 as a possible D gene (6 bases). Germline V gene lookup returns CDR1 KGHSH and CDR2 LQKENI. Trimming stripped 6 bases from V and 8 bases from J, with 17 bases between. The CDR3 loop spans 14 amino acids. CDR3 DNA: TGTGCCAGCTCTCAACAGGAACAGGGAAAGCCCCAGCATTTT. Residues: CASSQQEQGKPQHF.

As for this clone: A read error may account for a junction end that differs from germline. The chain links TRBV28 to TRBJ2-7; TRBD2 aligns across 11 bases. Germline-derived CDR1 and CDR2 are MDHEN and SYDVKM. The CDR3 runs to 15 residues. CDR3 region: CASSLWLAGGYEQYF. The CDR3 DNA follows: TGTGCCAGCAGTCTATGGCTAGCGGGAGGATACGAGCAGTACTTC.

This clone came up once. V gene TRBV4-1 combines with J gene TRBJ1-4, with D possibly TRBD1 on 5 matching bases. The CDR3 contains 17 residues. The germline V gene encodes CDR1 MGHRA and CDR2 YSYEKL. Trimming stripped 0 bases from V and 5 bases from J, with 16 bases between. In nucleotides, the CDR3 is TGCGCCAGCAGCCAAGATTTGGATAAGACAGTAAATGAAAAACTGTTTTTT. Amino acids: CASSQDLDKTVNEKLFF.